This T cell receptor beta chain was retrieved from a study of blood T cells in healthy people across ages. With a J-beta primer mix and a sample-barcoded 5' primer, a second PCR ran roughly 6 to 11 cycles. Each CDR3 protein is one row after TCRdb ran MiXCR on the 5' RACE reads. The repertoire holds 710,000 or so distinct CDR3 sequences, with about 24% as singletons. General study points: Estimates drawn from one million T cells were deemed to understate diversity.

Germline loops: CDR1 SNHLY, CDR2 FYNNEI. The CDR3 covers 15 residues. V gave up 9 bases and J gave up 3 bases; unmatched junction bases: 6. Total RNA extraction produced at least 5.5 micrograms (per sample) for the study. On this clonotype itself: Antigen specificity is unknown.

The TCR originated in a man between 65 and 85 years old in good health. Material for sequencing was blood. The chain couples TRBV2 to TRBJ2-3; 13 nucleotides match TRBD2. The CDR3 region has the DNA TGTGCCAGTGCCCCACTAGCGGGGGGGACAGATACGCAGTATTTT. Its translation: CASAPLAGGTDTQYF.